One T cell receptor (beta chain) is described in this entry. This sample stems from a study of shared clonotypes between healthy human individuals. The table came from immunoSEQ multiplex PCR; TCRdb's copy has only in-frame clones and leaves some out. The table records some 350,000 clones, over 65% of them present only once. The CDR3 runs to 16 residues. Trimming left V 6 bases short and J 2 bases short, with 17 bases between. CDR1 and CDR2 from the germline V gene are MDHEN and SYDVKM. The receptor's source is a man aged 25-40 years in good health. The rearrangement joins TRBV28 to TRBJ1-3, with D possibly matching TRBD1 (5 bases). Sequenced sample: memory CD4+ T cells sorted from blood. Subset specified: CD45RA-negative fraction. CDR3 amino acids: CASRSMKGTTGNTIYF. CDR3 coding DNA: TGTGCCAGCAGGTCTATGAAGGGGACCACTGGAAACACCATATATTTT.